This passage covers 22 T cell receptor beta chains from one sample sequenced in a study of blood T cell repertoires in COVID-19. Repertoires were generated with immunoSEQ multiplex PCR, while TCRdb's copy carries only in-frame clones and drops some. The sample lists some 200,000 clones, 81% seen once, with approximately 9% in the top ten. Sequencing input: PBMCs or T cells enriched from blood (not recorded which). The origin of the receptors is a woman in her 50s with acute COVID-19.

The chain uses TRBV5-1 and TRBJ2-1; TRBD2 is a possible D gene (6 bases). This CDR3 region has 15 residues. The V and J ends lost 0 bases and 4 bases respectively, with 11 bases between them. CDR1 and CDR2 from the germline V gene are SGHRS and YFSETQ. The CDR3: CASSLDPSEYNEQFF. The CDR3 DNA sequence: TGCGCCAGCAGCTTGGATCCTAGCGAGTACAATGAGCAGTTCTTC.

The CDR3 sequence is CASSPSIALNTEAFF. DNA for the CDR3: TGTGCCAGTAGTCCGTCGATAGCTCTGAACACTGAAGCTTTCTTT. V is TRBV19 and J is TRBJ1-1, with D unresolved. The CDR3 is 15 residues long. Germline V gene lookup returns CDR1 LNHDA and CDR2 SQIVND (reference sequence). With 5 bases removed from V and 0 bases from J, the gap between germline ends came to 13 bases.

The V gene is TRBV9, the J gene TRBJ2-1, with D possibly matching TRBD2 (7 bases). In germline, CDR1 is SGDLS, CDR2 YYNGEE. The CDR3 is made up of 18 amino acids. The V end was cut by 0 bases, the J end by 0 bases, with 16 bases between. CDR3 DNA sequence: TGTGCCAGCAGCGTAGTAGGGGGGGAGTCACGCTCCTACAATGAGCAGTTCTTC. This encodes CASSVVGGESRSYNEQFF.

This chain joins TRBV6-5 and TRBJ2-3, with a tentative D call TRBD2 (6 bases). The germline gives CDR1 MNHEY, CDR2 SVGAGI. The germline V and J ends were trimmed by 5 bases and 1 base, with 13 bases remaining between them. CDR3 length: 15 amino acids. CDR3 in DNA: TGTGCCAGCAGTACGTTGGGGGGACGCACAGATACGCAGTATTTT. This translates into CASSTLGGRTDTQYF.

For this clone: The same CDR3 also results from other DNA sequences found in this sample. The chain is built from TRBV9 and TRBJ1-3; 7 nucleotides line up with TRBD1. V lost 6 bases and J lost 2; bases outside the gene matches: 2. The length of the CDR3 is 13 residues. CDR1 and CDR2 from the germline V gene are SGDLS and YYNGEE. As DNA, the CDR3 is TGTGCCAGCACAGGGGGTGCTGGAAACACCATATATTTT. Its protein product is CASTGGAGNTIYF.

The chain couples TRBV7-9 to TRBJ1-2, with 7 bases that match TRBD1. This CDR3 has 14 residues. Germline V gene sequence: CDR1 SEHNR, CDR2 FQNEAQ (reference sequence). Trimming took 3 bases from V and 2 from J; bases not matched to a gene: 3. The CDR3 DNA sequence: TGTGCCAGCAGCTTTGACAGGGAGAACTATGGCTACACCTTC. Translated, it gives CASSFDRENYGYTF.

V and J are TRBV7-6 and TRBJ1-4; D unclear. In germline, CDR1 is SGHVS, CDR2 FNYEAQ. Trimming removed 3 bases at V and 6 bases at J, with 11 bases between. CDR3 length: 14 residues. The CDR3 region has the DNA TGTGCCAGCAGCTTCGGGGAGATCGATGAAAAACTGTTTTTT. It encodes CASSFGEIDEKLFF. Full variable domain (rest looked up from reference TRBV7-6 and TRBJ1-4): GAGVSQSPRYKVTKRGQDVALRCDPISGHVSLYWYRQALGQGPEFLTYFNYEAQQDKSGLPNDRFSAERPEGSISTLTIQRTEQRDSAMYRCASSFGEIDEKLFFGSGTQLSVL.

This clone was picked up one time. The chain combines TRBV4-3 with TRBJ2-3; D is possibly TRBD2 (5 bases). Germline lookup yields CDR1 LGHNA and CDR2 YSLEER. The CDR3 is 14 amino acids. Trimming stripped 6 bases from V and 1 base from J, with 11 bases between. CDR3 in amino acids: CASSLGLGTDTQYF. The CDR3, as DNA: TGCGCCAGCAGTCTAGGACTGGGCACAGATACGCAGTATTTT.

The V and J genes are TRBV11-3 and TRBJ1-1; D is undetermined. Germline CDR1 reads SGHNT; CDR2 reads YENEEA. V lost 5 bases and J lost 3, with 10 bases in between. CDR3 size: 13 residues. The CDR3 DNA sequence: TGTGCCAGCAGCCACGACAAGTACACTGAAGCTTTCTTT. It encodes CASSHDKYTEAFF.

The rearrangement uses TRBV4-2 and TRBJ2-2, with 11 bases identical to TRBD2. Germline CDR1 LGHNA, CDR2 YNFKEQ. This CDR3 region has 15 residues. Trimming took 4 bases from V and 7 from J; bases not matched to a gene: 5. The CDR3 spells CASSPRLAGSGELFF. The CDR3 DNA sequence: TGTGCCAGCAGCCCTCGACTAGCGGGGAGCGGGGAGCTGTTTTTT.

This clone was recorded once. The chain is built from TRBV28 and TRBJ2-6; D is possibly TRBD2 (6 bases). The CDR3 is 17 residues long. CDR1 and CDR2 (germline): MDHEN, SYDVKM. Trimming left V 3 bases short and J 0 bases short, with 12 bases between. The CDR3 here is CASSLGGLASGANVLTF. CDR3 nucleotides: TGTGCCAGCAGTTTGGGGGGACTGGCCTCTGGGGCCAACGTCCTGACTTTC.

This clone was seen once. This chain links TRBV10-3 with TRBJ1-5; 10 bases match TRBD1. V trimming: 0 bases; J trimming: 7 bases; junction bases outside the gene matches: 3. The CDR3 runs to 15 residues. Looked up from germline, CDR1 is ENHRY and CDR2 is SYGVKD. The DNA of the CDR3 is TGTGCCATCAGTGAGTCTGGGACAGGGGCCCAGCCCCAGCATTTT. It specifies CAISESGTGAQPQHF.

The CDR3 sequence: CASSPAGAYEQYF. CDR3 sequence (DNA): TGTGCCAGCAGCCCGGCGGGGGCCTACGAGCAGTACTTC. V usage is TRBV3-1 (or the pseudogene TRBV3-2) and J usage is TRBJ2-7; 7 bases match TRBD2. The J segment lost 2 bases and the V segment lost 4 bases, leaving 2 bases of the junction unmatched. The CDR3 is 13 residues long. Germline CDR1 is LGHDT and CDR2 is YNNKEL (reference sequence).

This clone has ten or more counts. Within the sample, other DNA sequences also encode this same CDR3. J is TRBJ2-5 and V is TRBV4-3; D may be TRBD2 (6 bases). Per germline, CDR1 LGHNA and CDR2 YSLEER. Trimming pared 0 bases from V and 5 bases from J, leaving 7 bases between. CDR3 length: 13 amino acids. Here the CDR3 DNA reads TGCGCCAGCAGCCAAGATCGGGGGGAGACCCAGTACTTC. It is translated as CASSQDRGETQYF.

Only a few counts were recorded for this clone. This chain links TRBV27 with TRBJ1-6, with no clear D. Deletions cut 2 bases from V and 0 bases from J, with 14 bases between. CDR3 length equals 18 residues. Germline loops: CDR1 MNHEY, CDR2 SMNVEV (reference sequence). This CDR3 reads CASSLLYVGGSYNSPLHF. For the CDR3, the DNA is TGTGCCAGCAGTTTACTGTATGTCGGAGGCTCCTATAATTCACCCCTCCACTTT.

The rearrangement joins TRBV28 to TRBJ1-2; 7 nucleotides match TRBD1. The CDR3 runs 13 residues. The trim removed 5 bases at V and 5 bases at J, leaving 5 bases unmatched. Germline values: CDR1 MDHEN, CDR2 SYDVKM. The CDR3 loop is CASSVGTAYGYTF. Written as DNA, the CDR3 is TGTGCCAGCAGTGTCGGGACAGCATATGGCTACACCTTC.

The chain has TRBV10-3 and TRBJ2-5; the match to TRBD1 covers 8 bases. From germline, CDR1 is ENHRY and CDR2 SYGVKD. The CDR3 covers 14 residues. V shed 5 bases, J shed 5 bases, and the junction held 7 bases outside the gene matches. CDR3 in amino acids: CAISSRQGRETQYF. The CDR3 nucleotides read TGTGCCATCAGTTCCCGACAGGGGCGGGAGACCCAGTACTTC.

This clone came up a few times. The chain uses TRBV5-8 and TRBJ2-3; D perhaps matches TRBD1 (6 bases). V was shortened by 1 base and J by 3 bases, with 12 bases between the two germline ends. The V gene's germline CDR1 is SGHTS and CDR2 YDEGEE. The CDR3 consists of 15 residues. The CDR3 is CASSLRITGTDTQYF. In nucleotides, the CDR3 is TGTGCCAGCAGCTTGCGGATAACAGGGACAGATACGCAGTATTTT.

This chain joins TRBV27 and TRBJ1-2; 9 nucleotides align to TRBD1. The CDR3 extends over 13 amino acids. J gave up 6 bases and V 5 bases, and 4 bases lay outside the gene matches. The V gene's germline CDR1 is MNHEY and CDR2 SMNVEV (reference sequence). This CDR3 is CASSLQGANGYTF. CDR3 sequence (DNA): TGTGCCAGCAGTCTACAGGGGGCTAATGGCTACACCTTC.

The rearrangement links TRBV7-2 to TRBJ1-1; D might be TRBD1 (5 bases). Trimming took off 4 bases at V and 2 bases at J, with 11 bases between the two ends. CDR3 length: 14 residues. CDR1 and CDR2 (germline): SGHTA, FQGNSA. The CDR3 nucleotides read TGTGCCAGCAGCTATAGGCAGGGTAACACTGAAGCTTTCTTT. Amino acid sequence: CASSYRQGNTEAFF.

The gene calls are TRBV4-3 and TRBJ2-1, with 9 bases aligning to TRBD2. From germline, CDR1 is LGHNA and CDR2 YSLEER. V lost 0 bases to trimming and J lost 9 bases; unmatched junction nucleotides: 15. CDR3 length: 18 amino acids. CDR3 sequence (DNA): TGCGCCAGCAGCCAAGACCCCCCCGGGGCGGGGGGGCTGAGTGAGCAGTTCTTC. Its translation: CASSQDPPGAGGLSEQFF.

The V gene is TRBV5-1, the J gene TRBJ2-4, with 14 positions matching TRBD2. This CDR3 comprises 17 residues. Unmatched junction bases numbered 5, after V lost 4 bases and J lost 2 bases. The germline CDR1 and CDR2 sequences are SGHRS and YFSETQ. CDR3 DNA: TGCGCCAGCAGCGACGGACTAGCGGGGGGATCCAAAAACATTCAGTACTTC. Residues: CASSDGLAGGSKNIQYF.